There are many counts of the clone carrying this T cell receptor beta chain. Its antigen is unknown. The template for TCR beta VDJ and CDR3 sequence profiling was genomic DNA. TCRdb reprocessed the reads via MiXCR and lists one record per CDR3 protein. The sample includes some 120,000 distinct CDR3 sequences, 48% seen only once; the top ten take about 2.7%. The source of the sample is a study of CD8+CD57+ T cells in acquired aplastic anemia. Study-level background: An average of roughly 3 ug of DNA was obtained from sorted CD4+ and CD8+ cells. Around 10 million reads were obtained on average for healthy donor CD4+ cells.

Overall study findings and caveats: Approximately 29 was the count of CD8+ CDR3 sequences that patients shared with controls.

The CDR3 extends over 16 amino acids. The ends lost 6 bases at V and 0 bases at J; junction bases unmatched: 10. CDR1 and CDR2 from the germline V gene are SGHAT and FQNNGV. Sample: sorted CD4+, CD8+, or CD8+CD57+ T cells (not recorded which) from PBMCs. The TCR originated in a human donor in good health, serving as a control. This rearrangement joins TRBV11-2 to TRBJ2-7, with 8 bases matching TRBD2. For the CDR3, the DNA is TGTGCCAGCAGTTCTCGGGGGGGCCCCCGCTCCTACGAGCAGTACTTC. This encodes CASSSRGGPRSYEQYF.